Many counts were recorded for the clone carrying this T cell receptor (beta chain). Time point denoted: patch test 2, 6 weeks after DPC sensitization. Stated treatment: therapeutic diphenylcyclopropenone sensitization with weekly scalp DPC. MiXCR, applied by TCRdb to the RACE reads, yields one record per CDR3 protein. The table lists 35,000 to 45,000 distinct CDR3 sequences, around 10% of them singletons. These data belong to a study of human T cells and chemical hapten exposure. Looking at the study overall: All through the roughly 24-week study, the scalp of each patient received diphenylcyclopropenone doses weekly. Minor pooled library volume differences mainly drove per-sample TCR yield variation.

Trimming removed 1 base at V and 11 bases at J, with 12 bases between. In germline, CDR1 is SGHTA, CDR2 FQGNSA. The CDR3 covers 14 residues. This chain connects TRBV7-2 to TRBJ1-6, with D perhaps matching TRBD1 (5 bases). Sequenced material: whole blood, taken in connection with sensitization to the hapten diphenylcyclopropenone (DPC). The sequence was collected from a woman between 35 and 50 years old with alopecia areata. Some clones in this sample may be carry-over from other donors' samples. The CDR3 loop is CASSLVGGETPLHF. The CDR3 DNA sequence: TGTGCCAGCAGCTTAGTCGGGGGGGAGACACCCCTCCACTTT. The whole variable domain, filled in from reference TRBV7-2 and TRBJ1-6, reads GAGVSQSPSNKVTEKGKDVELRCDPISGHTALYWYRQSLGQGLEFLIYFQGNSAPDKSGLPSDRFSAERTGGSVSTLTIQRTQQEDSAVYLCASSLVGGETPLHFGNGTRLTVT.